A selection of T cell receptor beta chains follows, all from one sample in a study of sequential checkpoint blockade in melanoma. Assay: immunoSEQ multiplex PCR; the TCRdb copy retains only in-frame clones and omits some. The table lists over 10,000 clones, roughly 60% of them singletons. The sequenced sample was CD8+ T cells sorted from blood (inferred from file names), obtained from a patient given nivolumab and ipilimumab in sequence. These receptors were taken from a human donor with melanoma. CDR3s include the opening cysteine and the closing phenylalanine or tryptophan. D genes are given only for firm matches. The size field is filled for only some rows; it gives once, few, many or a size class.

cdr3_length	v_call	j_call	d_call	clone_size	cdr3_nt	cdr3_aa
15	TRBV4-2	TRBJ2-3	TRBD2	once	TGTGCCAGCAGCGGACTAGCGGGGGGTTTAGATACGCAGTATTTT	CASSGLAGGLDTQYF
17	TRBV6-1	TRBJ2-5	.	.	TGTGCCAGCAGTGATCTGATGATCCAGGGAAGTGTTGAGACCCAGTACTTC	CASSDLMIQGSVETQYF
16	TRBV7-9	TRBJ2-7	TRBD1	once	TGCGCCAGCAGCCAAGGGACAGGGGCATCATCCTACGAGCAGTACTTC	CASSQGTGASSYEQYF
16	TRBV28	TRBJ2-7	TRBD2	.	TGTGCCAGCAGTGGAGGGAGACTAGCGGGGTCCTACGAGCAGTACTTC	CASSGGRLAGSYEQYF
15	TRBV6-5	TRBJ2-7	TRBD2	.	TGTGCCAGCAGTTACGGCGGGGGGAACTGGTACGAGCAGTACTTC	CASSYGGGNWYEQYF
14	TRBV6-1	TRBJ2-7	.	.	TGTGCCAGCAAGGCGGCAGGGGTGGGGAACGAGCAGCACTTC	CASKAAGVGNEQHF
15	TRBV19	TRBJ2-1	TRBD2	.	TGTGCCAGATCACTAAATAGCGGGATGTACAATGAGCAGTTCTTC	CARSLNSGMYNEQFF
18	TRBV19	TRBJ1-1	TRBD1	few	TGTGCCAGTAGTATTCTACGGGACAGGGGAGATGGTGGCACTGAAGCTTTCTTT	CASSILRDRGDGGTEAFF
18	TRBV7-6	TRBJ2-7	TRBD2	.	TGTGCCAGCAGCTTAAACCCCTTGACTAGCGGGAGTTTCAACGAGCAGTACTTC	CASSLNPLTSGSFNEQYF
12	TRBV6-6	TRBJ2-1	.	.	TGTGCCAGCAGTTACGAACGGAGGGGATGTTTCTTC	CASSYERRGCFF
15	TRBV27	TRBJ2-3	.	few	TGTGCCAGCAGCGTCCTACTAGGGCTGACAGATACGCAGTATTTT	CASSVLLGLTDTQYF
15	TRBV9	TRBJ2-1	TRBD2	.	TGTGCCAGCAGCTTTAGCGGGGGGTTCGGCAATGAGCAGTTCTTC	CASSFSGGFGNEQFF
14	TRBV27	TRBJ2-3	.	medium-sized	TGTGCCAGCAGTCGACAACCTAGCACAGATACGCAGTATTTT	CASSRQPSTDTQYF
16	TRBV28	TRBJ2-7	.	.	TGTGCCAGCAGTTTCCTCGCAGGAGGGATTATCAACGAGCAGTACTTC	CASSFLAGGIINEQYF
16	TRBV9	TRBJ1-2	TRBD1	.	TGTGCCAGCAGCGCCAGGCACAGGGGAGCTAACTATGGCTACACCTTC	CASSARHRGANYGYTF
14	TRBV19	TRBJ2-7	.	.	TGTGCCAGTAGTATGACTGGAGCTGCCTACGAGCAGTACTTC	CASSMTGAAYEQYF
13	TRBV13	TRBJ1-1	.	.	TGTGCCAGCGCACGTCAGGGGAGCACTGAAGCTTTCTTT	CASARQGSTEAFF
15	TRBV5-6	TRBJ1-2	TRBD1	.	TGTGCCAGCAGCTACGGGACAGCAGCTAACTATGGCTACACCTTC	CASSYGTAANYGYTF